One T cell receptor (beta chain) is described in this entry. In the original processing: Nucleated cell number was recorded as an estimate derived from reference gene primer amplification. The table came from immunoSEQ multiplex PCR; TCRdb's copy has only in-frame clones and leaves some out. V and J calls plus clone size are reproduced from that table; the DNA served to infer D and trimming. The sample holds tens of thousands of clones, approximately 84% seen once. CDR3 length: 14 residues. Losses at the gene ends were 6 bases for V and 10 bases for J; bases not matched to a gene: 12. Germline lookup yields CDR1 SGDLS and CDR2 YYNGEE. This sample stems from a study of blood T cell repertoires in COVID-19. Across the study: COVID-19 samples, acute and convalescent, were from the United States, Italy and Spain. T cells, B-cell-depleted T cells, or PBMCs supplied cDNA or gDNA.

The chain is built from TRBV9 and TRBJ2-1, with TRBD2 matching over 8 bases. Sequencing used peripheral blood. The source of this sequence is a human donor in a cohort sampled during active COVID-19. CDR3 DNA sequence: TGTGCCAGCACCCCCAGCCCAGTAGCGGGAGAGCAGTTCTTC. It encodes CASTPSPVAGEQFF.